This record covers a single T cell receptor (beta chain). The sample comes from a study of T cell changes during pregnancy in multiple sclerosis. Germline assignment: CDR1 LNHDA and CDR2 SQIVND (reference sequence). V lost 3 bases, J lost 3 bases, and 15 bases lay in between. The CDR3 is 16 amino acids. Profiling relied on immunoSEQ multiplex PCR, and the TCRdb table lists in-frame clones only, not all of them. The sample has 55,000 to 85,000 clones, about 95% seen once. Here the sequenced sample was peripheral blood, taken in the third trimester of pregnancy. The gene calls are TRBV19 and TRBJ1-3, with a weak D call TRBD1 (6 bases). The receptor comes from a female donor with multiple sclerosis, enrolled in a pregnancy study. The CDR3 here is CASSIGSPGVGNTIYF. The CDR3 nucleotides read TGTGCCAGTAGTATTGGGTCGCCAGGGGTTGGAAACACCATATATTTT.